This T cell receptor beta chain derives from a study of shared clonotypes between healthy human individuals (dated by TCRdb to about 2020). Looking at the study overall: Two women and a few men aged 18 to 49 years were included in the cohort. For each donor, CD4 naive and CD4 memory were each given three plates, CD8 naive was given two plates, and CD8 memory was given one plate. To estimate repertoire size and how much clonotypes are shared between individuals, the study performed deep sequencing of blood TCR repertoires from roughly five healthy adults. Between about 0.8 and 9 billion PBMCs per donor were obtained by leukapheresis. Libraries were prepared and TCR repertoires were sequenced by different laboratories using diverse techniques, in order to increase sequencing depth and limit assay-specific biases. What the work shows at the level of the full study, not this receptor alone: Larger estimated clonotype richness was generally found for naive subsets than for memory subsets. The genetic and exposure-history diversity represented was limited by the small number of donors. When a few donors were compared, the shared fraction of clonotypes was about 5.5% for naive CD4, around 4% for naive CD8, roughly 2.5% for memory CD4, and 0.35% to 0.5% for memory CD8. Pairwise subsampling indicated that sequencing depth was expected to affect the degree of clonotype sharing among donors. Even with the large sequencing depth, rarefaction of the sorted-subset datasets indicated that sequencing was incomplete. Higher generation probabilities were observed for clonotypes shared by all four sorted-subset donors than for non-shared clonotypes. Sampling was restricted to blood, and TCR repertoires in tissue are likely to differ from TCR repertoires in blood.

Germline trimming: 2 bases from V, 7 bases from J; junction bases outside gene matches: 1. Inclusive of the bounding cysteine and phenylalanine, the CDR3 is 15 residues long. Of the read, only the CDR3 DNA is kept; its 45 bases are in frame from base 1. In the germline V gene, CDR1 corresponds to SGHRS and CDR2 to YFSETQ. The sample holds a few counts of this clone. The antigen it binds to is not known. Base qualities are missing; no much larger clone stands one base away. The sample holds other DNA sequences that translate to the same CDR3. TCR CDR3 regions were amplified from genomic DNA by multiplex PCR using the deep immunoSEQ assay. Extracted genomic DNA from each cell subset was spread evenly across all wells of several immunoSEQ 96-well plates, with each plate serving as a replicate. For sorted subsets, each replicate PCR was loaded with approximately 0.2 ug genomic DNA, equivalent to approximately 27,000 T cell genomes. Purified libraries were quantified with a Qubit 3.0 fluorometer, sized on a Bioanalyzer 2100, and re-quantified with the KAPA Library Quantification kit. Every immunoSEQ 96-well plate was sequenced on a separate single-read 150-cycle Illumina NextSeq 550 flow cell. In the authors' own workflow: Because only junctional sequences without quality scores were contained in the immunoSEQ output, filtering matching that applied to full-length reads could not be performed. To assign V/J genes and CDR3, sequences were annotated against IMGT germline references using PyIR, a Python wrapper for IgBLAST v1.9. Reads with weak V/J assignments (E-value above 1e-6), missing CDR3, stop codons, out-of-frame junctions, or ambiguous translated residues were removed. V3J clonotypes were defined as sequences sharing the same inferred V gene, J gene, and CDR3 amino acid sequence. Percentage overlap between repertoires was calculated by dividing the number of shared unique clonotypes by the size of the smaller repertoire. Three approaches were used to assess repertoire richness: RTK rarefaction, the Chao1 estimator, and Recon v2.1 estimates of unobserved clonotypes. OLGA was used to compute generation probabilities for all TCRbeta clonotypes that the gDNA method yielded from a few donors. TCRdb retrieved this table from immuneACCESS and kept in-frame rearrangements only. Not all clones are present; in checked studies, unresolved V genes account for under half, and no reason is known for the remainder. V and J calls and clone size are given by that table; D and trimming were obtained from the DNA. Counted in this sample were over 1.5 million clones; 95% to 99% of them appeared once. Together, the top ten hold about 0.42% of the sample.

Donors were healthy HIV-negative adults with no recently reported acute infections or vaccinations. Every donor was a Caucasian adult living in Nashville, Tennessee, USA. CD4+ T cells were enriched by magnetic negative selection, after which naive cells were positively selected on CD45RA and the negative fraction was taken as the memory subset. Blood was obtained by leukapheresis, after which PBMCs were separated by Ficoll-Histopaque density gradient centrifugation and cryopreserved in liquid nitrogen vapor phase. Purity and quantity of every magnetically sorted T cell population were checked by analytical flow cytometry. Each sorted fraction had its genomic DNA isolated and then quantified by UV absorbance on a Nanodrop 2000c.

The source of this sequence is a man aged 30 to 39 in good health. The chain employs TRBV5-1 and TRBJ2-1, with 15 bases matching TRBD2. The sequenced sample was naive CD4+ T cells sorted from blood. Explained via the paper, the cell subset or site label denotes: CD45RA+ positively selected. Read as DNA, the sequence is TGCGCCAGCAGCTTCGGACTAGCGGGAGGGAATGAGCAGTTCTTC. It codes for CASSFGLAGGNEQFF.